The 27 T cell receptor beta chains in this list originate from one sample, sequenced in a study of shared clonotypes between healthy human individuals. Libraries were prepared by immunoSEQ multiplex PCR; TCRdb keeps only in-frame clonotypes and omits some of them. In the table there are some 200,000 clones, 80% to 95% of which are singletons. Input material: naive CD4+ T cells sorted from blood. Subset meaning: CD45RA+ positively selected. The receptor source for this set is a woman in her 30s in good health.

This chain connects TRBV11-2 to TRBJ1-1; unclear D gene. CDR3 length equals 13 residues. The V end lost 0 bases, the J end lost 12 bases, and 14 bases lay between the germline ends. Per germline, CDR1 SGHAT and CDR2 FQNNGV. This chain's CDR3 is CASSLDTFLRTFF. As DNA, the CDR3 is TGTGCCAGCAGCTTAGATACTTTCCTGCGTACTTTCTTT.

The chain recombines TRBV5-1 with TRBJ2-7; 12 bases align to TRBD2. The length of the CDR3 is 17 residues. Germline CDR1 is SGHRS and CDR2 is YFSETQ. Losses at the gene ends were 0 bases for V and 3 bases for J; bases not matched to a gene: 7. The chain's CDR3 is CASSLAPTTSGSYEQYF. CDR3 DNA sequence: TGCGCCAGCAGCTTGGCCCCCACGACTAGCGGGAGCTACGAGCAGTACTTC.

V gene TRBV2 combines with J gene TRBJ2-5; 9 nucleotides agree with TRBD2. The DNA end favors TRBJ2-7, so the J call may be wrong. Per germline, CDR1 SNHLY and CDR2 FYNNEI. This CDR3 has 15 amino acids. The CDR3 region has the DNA TGTGCCAGCAGTGACGGTAGCGGGAGTAGAGACGAGCAGTACTTC. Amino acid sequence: CASSDGSGSRDEQYF.

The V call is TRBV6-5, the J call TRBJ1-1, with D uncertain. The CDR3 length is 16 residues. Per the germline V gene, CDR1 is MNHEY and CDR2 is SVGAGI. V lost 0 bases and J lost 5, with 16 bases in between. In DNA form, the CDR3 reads TGTGCCAGCAGTTACTCGATCCGGCAGGAAAATACTGAAGCTTTCTTT. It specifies CASSYSIRQENTEAFF.

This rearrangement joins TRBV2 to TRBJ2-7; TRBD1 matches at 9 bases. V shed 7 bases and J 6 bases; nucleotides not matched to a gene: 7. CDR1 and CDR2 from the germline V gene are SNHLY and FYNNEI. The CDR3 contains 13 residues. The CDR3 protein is CASTKDRGGEQYF. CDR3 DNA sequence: TGTGCCAGCACTAAGGACAGGGGAGGCGAGCAGTACTTC.

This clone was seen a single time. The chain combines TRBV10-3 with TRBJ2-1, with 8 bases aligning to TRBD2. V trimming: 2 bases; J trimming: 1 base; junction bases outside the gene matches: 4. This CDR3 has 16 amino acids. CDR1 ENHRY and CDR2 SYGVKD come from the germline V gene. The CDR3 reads CAISEREGGSYNEQFF. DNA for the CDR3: TGTGCCATCAGTGAGCGGGAGGGAGGGTCCTACAATGAGCAGTTCTTC.

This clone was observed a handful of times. In DNA, the CDR3 is TGTGCCAGCACCCAGGGGGTTCAGCCCCAGCATTTT. Residues: CASTQGVQPQHF. V gene TRBV28 combines with J gene TRBJ1-5; 7 positions agree with TRBD1. This CDR3 spans 12 amino acids. V gave up 7 bases and J gave up 6 bases; unmatched junction bases: 3. Germline CDR1 and CDR2: MDHEN and SYDVKM.

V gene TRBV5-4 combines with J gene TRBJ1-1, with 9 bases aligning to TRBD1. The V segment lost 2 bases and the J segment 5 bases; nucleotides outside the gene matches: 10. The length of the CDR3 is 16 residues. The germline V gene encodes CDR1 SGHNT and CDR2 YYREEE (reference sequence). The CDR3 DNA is TGTGCCAGCAGCTTAAACAGGGGGCTGTCAGGAACTGAAGCTTTCTTT. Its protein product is CASSLNRGLSGTEAFF.

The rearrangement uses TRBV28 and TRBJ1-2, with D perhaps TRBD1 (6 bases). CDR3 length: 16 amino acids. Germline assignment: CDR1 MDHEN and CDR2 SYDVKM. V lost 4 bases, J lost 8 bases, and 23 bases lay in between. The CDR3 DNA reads TGTGCCAGCAGTTATACCCGAGGAGGGACAATTCGGGGCTACACCTTC. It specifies CASSYTRGGTIRGYTF.

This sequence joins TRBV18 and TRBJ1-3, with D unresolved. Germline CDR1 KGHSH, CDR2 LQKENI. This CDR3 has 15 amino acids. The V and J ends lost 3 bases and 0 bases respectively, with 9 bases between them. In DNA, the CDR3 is TGTGCCAGCTCACCGGCTGGGAGCTCTGGAAACACCATATATTTT. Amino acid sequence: CASSPAGSSGNTIYF.

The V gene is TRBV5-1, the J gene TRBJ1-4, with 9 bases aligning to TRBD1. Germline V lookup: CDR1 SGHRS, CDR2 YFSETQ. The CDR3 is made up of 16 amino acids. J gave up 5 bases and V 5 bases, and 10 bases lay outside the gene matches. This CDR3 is CASSPGQGSLNEKLFF. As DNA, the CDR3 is TGCGCCAGCAGTCCCGGACAGGGGAGTTTAAATGAAAAACTGTTTTTT.

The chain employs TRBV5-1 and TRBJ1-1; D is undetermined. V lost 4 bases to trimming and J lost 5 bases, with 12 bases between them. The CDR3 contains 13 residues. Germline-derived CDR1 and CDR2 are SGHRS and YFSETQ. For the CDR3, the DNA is TGCGCCAGCAGCCCCGGGAGTTCGACTGAAGCTTTCTTT. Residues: CASSPGSSTEAFF.

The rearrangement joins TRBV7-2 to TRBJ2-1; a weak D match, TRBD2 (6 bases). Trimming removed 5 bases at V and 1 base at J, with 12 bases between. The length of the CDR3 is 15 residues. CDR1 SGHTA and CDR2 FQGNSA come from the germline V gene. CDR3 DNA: TGTGCCAGCAGCCCCTCTAGCGCTTCCTACAATGAGCAGTTCTTC. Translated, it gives CASSPSSASYNEQFF.

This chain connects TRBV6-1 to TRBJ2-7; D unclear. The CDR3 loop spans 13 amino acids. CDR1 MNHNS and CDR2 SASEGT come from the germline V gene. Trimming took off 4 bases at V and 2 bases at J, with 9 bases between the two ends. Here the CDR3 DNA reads TGTGCCAGCAGTGGGGGATTTACCTACGAGCAGTACTTC. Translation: CASSGGFTYEQYF.

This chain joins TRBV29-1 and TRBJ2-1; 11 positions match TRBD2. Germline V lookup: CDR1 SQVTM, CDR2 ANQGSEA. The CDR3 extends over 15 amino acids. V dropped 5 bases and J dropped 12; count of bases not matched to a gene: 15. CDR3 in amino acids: CSVSLTSGILKGQFF. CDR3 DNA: TGCAGCGTTTCCTTGACTAGCGGGATTCTAAAGGGGCAGTTCTTC.

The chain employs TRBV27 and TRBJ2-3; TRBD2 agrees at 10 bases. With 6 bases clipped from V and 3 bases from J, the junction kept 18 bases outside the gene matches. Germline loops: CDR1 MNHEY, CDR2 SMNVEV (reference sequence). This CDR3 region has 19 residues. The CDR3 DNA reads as TGTGCCAGCAGGTCCTATTTTGGGACTAGCGTCCAGAGGACAGATACGCAGTATTTT. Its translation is CASRSYFGTSVQRTDTQYF.

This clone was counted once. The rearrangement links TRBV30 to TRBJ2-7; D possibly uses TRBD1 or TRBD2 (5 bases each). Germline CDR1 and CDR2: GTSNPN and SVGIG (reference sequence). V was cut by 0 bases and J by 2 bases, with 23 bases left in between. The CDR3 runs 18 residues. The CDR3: CAWSVLRRGAGRPYEQYF. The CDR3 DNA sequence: TGTGCCTGGAGTGTACTGCGTAGGGGCGCGGGCCGGCCCTACGAGCAGTACTTC.

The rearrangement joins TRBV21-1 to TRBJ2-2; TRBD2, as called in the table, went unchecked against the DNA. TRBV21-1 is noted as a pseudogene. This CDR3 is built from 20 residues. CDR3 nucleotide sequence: TGTGCCAGCAGCAAAGGAAGAGTGCAGCGGGAGAATCCGAACACCGGGGAGCTGTTTTTT. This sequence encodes CASSKGRVQRENPNTGELFF.

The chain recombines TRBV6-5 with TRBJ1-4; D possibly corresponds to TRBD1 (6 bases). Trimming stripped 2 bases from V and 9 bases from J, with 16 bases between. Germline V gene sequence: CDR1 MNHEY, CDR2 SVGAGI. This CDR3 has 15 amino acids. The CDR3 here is CASSYEAGALKKLFF. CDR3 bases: TGTGCCAGCAGTTACGAGGCAGGGGCTTTGAAAAAACTGTTTTTT.

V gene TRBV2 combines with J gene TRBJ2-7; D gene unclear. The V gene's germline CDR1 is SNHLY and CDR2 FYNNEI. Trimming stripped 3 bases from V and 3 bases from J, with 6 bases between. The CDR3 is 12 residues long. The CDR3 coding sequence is TGTGCCAGCAGTGACCTAGTCTACGAGCAGTACTTC. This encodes CASSDLVYEQYF.

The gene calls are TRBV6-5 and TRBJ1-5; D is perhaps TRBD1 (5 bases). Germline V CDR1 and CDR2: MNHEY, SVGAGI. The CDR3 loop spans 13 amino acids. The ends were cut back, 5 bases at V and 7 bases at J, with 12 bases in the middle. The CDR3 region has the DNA TGTGCCAGCAGTCTCTCGGGGGGACAGCCCCAGCATTTT. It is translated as CASSLSGGQPQHF.

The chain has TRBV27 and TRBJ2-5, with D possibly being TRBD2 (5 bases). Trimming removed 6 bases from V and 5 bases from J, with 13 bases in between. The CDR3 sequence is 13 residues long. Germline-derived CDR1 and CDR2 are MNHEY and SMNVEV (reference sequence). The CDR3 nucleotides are TGTGCCAGCAGACGAGCGGATGGGGAGACCCAGTACTTC. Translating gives CASRRADGETQYF.

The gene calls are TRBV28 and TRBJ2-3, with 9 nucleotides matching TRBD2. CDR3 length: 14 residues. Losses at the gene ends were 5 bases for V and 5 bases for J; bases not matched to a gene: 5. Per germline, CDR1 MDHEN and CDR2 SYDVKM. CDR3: CASSILAGKDTQYF. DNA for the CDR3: TGTGCCAGCAGTATCCTAGCGGGAAAAGATACGCAGTATTTT.

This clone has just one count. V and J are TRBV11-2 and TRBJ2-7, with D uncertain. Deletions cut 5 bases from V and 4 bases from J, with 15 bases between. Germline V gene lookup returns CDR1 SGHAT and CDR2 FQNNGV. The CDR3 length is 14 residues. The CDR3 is CASSVGPGQYEQYF. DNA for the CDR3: TGTGCCAGCAGCGTCGGTCCGGGCCAGTACGAGCAGTACTTC.

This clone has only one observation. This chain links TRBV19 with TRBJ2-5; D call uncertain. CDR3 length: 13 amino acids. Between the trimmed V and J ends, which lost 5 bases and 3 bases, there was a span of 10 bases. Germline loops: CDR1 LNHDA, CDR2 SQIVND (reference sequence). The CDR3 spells CASSPQREETQYF. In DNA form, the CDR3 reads TGTGCCAGTAGTCCCCAAAGGGAAGAGACCCAGTACTTC.

The CDR3, as DNA: TGTGCCAGCAGCCCCGAGAGGGCCACTGAAGCTTTCTTT. It translates to CASSPERATEAFF. The chain employs TRBV6-6 and TRBJ1-1, with unresolved D. Trimming shortened V by 6 bases and J by 4 bases, and 12 bases separated the two germline ends. The CDR3 totals 13 residues. Germline V gene sequence: CDR1 MNHNY, CDR2 SVGAGI (reference sequence).

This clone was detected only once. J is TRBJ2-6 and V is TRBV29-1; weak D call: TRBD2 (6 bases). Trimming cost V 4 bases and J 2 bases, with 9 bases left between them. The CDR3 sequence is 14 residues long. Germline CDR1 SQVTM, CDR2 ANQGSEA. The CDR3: CSVGGGTGANVLTF. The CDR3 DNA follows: TGCAGCGTTGGCGGCGGGACTGGGGCCAACGTCCTGACTTTC.